In this sample, the clone carrying this T cell receptor beta chain turned up once. Amplifying from RNA transcripts, the study obtained TCR beta CDR3 regions. The authors performed first-round RT-PCR with HTBI primers and then a second-round multiplex PCR. TCRdb called the multiplex PCR reads again in MiXCR, with one record for every CDR3 protein. This table holds about 740,000 distinct CDR3 sequences, 35% to 50% found once. Patients were left out if they had other autoimmune diseases, uncontrolled infections, pregnancy or lactation. It was from roughly 10 ml of fresh peripheral blood that the PBMCs came. This sample was taken from a study of Graves' ophthalmopathy and Graves' hyperthyroidism. Study-wide context: Before any treatment, peripheral blood was taken at the initial diagnosis.

The sample was peripheral blood. The origin of this receptor is an adult man with Graves' ophthalmopathy.

CDR3 amino acids: CSARDILVGTEAFF. In DNA, the CDR3 is TGCAGTGCTAGAGATATTTTGGTTGGGACTGAAGCTTTCTTT. This sequence joins TRBV20-1 and TRBJ1-1; D is ambiguous. The CDR3 extends over 14 amino acids. Germline CDR1 reads DFQATT; CDR2 reads SNEGSKA (reference sequence). V shed 0 bases and J shed 5 bases, with 13 bases lying between them.